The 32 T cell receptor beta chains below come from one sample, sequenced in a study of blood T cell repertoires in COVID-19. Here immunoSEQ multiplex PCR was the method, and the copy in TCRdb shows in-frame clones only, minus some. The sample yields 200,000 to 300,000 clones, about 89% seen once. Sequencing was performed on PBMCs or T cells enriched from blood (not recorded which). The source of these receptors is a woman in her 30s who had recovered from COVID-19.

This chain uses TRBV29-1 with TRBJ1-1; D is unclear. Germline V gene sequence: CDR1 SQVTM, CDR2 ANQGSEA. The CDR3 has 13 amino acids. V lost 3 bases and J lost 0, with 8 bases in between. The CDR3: CSVDDQVNTEAFF. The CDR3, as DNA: TGCAGCGTTGATGACCAGGTGAACACTGAAGCTTTCTTT.

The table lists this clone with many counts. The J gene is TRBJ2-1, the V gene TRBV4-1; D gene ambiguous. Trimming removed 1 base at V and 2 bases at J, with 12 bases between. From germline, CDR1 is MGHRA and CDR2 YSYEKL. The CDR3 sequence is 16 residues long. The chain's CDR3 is CASSQVELITYNEQFF. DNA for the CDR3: TGCGCCAGCAGCCAAGTAGAACTAATAACCTACAATGAGCAGTTCTTC.

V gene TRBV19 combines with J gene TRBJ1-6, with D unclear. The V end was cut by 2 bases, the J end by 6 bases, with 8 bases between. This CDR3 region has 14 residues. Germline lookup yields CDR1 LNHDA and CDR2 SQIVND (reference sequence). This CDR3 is CASSITASNSPLHF. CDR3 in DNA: TGTGCCAGTAGTATAACAGCCAGTAATTCACCCCTCCACTTT.

In DNA, the CDR3 is TGTGCCAGCAGCCAAGAGAAGGCAGGTAGAACCTATGGCTACACCTTC. This translates into CASSQEKAGRTYGYTF. The rearrangement joins TRBV4-2 to TRBJ1-2, with D unresolved. Trimming removed 0 bases from V and 4 bases from J, with 15 bases in between. CDR1 is LGHNA, CDR2 YNFKEQ, per germline. The CDR3 is made up of 16 amino acids.

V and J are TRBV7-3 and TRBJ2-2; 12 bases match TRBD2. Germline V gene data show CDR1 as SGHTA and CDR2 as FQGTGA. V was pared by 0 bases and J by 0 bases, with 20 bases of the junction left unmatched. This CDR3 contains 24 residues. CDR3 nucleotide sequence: TGTGCCAGCAGCTTAACAGGTCTAGCGGGAGGGCTCGGGGTTGATCTTGCGAACACCGGGGAGCTGTTTTTT. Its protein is CASSLTGLAGGLGVDLANTGELFF.

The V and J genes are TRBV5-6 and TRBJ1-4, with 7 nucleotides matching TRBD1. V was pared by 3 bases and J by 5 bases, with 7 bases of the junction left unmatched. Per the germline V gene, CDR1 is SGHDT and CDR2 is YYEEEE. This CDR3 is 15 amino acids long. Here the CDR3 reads CASSYTGTVNEKLFF. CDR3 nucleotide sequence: TGTGCCAGCAGCTACACCGGGACAGTAAATGAAAAACTGTTTTTT.

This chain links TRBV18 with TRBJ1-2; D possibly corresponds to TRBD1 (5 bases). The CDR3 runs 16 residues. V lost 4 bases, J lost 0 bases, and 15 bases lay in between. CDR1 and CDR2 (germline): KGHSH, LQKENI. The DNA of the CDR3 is TGTGCCAGCTCACGGGGCGACGGCCCGCCTAACTATGGCTACACCTTC. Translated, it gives CASSRGDGPPNYGYTF.

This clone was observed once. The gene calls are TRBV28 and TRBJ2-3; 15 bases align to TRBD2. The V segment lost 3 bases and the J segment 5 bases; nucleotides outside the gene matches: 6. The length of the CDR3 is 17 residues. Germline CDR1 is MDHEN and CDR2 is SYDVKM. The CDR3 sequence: CASSLWTSGRALDTQYF. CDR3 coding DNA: TGTGCCAGCAGTTTGTGGACTAGCGGGAGGGCCTTAGATACGCAGTATTTT.

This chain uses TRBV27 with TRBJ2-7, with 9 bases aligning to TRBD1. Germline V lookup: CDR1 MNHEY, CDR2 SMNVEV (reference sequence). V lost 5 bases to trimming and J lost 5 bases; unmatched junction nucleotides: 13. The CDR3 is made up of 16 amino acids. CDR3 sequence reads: CASSPITGGPGDEQYF. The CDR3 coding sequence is TGTGCCAGCAGTCCCATTACAGGGGGCCCTGGGGACGAGCAGTACTTC.

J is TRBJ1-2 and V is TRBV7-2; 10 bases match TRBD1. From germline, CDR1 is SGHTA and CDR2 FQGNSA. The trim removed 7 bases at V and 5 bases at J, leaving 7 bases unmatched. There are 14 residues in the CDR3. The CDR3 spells CASISGTGEYGYTF. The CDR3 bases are TGTGCCAGCATCTCCGGGACAGGGGAGTATGGCTACACCTTC.

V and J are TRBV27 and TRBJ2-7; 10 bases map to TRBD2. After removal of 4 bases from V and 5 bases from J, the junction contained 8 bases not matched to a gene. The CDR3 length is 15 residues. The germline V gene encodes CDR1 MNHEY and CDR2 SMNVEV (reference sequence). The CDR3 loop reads CASSSPSSGSHEQYF. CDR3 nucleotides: TGTGCCAGCAGTTCCCCCTCTAGCGGGAGCCACGAGCAGTACTTC.

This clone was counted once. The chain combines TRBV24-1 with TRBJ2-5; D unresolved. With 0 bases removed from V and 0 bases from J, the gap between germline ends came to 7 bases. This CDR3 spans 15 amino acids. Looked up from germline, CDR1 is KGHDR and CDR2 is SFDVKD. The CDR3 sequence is CATSDLSEYQETQYF. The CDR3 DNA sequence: TGTGCCACCAGTGATTTGTCCGAGTACCAAGAGACCCAGTACTTC.

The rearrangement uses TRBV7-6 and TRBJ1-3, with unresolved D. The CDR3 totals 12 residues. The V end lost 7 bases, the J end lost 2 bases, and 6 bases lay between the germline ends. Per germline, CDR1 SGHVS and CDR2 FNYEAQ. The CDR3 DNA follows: TGTGCCAGCAAATCCACTGGAAACACCATATATTTT. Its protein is CASKSTGNTIYF.

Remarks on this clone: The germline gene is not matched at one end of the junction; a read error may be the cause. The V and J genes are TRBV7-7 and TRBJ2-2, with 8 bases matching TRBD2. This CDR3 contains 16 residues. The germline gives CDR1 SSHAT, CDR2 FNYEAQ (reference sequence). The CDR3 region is CASSASSGGRFGELFF. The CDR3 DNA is TGTGCTAGCAGCGCGTCCTCAGGCGGGAGGTTCGGGGAGCTGTTTTTT.

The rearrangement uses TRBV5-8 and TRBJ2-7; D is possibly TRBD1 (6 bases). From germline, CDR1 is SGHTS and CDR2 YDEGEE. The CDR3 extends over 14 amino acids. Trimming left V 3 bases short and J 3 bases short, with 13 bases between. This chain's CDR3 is CASSYYRELYEQYF. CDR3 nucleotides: TGTGCCAGCAGCTACTACAGGGAACTCTACGAGCAGTACTTC.

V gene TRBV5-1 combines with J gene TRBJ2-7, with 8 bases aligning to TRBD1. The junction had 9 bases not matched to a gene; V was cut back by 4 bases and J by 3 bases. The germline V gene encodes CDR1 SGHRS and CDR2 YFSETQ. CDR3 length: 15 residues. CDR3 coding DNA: TGCGCCAGCAGCCCGAGACAGGGGTCTGTCTACGAGCAGTACTTC. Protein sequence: CASSPRQGSVYEQYF.

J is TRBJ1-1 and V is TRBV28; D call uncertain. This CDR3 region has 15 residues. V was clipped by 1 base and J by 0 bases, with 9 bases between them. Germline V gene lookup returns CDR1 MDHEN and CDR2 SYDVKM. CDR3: CASSLLSGMNTEAFF. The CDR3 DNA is TGTGCCAGCAGTTTATTATCAGGCATGAACACTGAAGCTTTCTTT.

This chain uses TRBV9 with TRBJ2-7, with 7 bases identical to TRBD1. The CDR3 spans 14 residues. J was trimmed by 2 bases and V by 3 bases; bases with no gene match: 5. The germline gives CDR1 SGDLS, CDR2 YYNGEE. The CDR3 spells CASSARGLAYEQYF. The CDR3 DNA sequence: TGTGCCAGCAGCGCAAGGGGGCTCGCCTACGAGCAGTACTTC.

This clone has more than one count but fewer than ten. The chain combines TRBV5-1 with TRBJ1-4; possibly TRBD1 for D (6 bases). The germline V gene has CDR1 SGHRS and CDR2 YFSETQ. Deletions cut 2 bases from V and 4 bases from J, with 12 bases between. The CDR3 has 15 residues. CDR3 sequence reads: CASSLSQGGNEKLFF. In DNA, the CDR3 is TGCGCCAGCAGCTTATCACAGGGTGGTAATGAAAAACTGTTTTTT.

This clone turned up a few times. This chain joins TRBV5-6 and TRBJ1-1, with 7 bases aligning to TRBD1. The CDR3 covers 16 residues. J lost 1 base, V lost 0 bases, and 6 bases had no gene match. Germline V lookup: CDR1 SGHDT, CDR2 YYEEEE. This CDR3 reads CASSLGPGTANTEAFF. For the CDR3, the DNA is TGTGCCAGCAGCTTGGGACCCGGGACAGCGAACACTGAAGCTTTCTTT.

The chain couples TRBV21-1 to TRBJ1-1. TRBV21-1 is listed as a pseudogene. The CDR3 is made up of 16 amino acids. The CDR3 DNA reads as TGTGCCAGCAGCAAAAGGGGGGGACCAGGTGGCACTGAAGCTTTCTTT. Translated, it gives CASSKRGGPGGTEAFF.

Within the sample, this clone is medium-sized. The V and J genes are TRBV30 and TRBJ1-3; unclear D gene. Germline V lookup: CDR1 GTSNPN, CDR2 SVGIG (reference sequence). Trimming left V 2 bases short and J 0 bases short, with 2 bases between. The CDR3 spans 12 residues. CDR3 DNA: TGTGCCTGGAGTCTCTCTGGAAACACCATATATTTT. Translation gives CAWSLSGNTIYF.

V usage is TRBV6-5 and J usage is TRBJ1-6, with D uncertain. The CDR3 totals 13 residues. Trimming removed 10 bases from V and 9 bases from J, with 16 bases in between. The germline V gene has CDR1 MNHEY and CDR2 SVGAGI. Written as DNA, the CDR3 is TGTGCCATGGGGAGTGGAGGGTTTTCACCCCTCCACTTT. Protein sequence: CAMGSGGFSPLHF.

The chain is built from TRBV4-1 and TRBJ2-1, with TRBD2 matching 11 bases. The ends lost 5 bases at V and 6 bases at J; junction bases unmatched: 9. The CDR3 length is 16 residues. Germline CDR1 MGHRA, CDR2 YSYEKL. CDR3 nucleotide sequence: TGCGCCAGCAGCAATCATCTAGCGGGAGGACTCAATGAGCAGTTCTTC. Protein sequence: CASSNHLAGGLNEQFF.

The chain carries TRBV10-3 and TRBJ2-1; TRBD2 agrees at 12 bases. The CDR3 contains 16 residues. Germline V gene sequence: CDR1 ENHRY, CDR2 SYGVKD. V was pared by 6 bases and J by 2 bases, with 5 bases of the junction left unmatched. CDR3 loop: CAIRASGRVAYNEQFF. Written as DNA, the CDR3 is TGTGCCATCAGGGCTAGCGGGAGGGTGGCCTACAATGAGCAGTTCTTC.

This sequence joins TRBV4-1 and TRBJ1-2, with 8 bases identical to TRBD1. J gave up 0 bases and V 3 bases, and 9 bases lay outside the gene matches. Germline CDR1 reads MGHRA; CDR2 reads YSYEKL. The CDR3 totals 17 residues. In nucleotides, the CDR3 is TGCGCCAGCAGCCAGGACAGGGCTCGGACGCCTAACTATGGCTACACCTTC. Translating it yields CASSQDRARTPNYGYTF.

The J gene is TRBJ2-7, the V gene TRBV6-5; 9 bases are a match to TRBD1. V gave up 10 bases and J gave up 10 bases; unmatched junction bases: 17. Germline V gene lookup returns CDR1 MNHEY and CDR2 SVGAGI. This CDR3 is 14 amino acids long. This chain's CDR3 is CATTRDRDPVIQYF. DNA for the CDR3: TGTGCCACCACCCGGGACAGGGACCCCGTTATCCAGTACTTC.

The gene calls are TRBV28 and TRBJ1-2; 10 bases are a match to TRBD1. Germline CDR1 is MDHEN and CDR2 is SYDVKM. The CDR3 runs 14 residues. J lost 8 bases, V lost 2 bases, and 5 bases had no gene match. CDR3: CASSLDRGRGGYTF. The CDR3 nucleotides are TGTGCCAGCAGTTTAGACAGGGGGCGGGGCGGCTACACCTTC.

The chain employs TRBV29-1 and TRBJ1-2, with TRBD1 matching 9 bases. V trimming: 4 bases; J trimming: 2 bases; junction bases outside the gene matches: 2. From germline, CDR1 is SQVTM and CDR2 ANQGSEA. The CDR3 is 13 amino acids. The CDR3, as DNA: TGCAGCGTTGGGACAGGGGAAAACTATGGCTACACCTTC. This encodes CSVGTGENYGYTF.

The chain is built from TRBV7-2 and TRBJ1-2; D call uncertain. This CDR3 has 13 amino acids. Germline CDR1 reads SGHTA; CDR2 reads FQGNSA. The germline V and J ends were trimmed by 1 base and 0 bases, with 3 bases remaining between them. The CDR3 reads CASSLEPNYGYTF. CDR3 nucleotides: TGTGCCAGCAGCTTAGAGCCTAACTATGGCTACACCTTC.

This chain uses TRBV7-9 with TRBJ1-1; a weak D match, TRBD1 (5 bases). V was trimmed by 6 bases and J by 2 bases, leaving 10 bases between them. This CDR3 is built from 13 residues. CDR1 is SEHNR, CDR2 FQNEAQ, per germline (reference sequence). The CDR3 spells CASSPDSNTEAFF. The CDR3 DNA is TGTGCCAGCAGTCCCGACAGTAACACTGAAGCTTTCTTT.

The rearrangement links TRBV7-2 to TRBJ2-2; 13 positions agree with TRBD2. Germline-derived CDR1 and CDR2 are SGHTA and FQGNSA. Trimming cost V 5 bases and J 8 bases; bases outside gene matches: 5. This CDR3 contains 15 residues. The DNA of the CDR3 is TGTGCCAGCAGCATGACTAGCGGGAGGAAGGGGGAGCTGTTTTTT. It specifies CASSMTSGRKGELFF. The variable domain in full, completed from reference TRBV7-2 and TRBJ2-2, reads GAGVSQSPSNKVTEKGKDVELRCDPISGHTALYWYRQSLGQGLEFLIYFQGNSAPDKSGLPSDRFSAERTGGSVSTLTIQRTQQEDSAVYLCASSMTSGRKGELFFGEGSRLTVL.